This T cell receptor (beta chain) was identified during a study of Graves' ophthalmopathy and Graves' hyperthyroidism. The sequenced template was RNA, covering the TCR beta CDR3 region. HTBI primers were employed in first-round RT-PCR, then a second-round multiplex PCR followed. TCRdb fed the multiplex PCR reads into MiXCR, producing one record per CDR3 protein. The sample yields 300,000 to 400,000 distinct CDR3 sequences, about 18% seen once. Researchers turned away patients with other autoimmune diseases, uncontrolled infections, pregnancy or lactation. Clinical symptoms and serum thyroxine were used for diagnosis; TRAb, thyroid ultrasound and orbital computed tomography were also relied on. V was pared by 6 bases and J by 5 bases, with 11 bases between. The CDR3 consists of 12 residues. The germline CDR1 and CDR2 sequences are MNHEY and SVGEGT.

The rearrangement links TRBV6-2 or TRBV6-3 to TRBJ2-7; D is unresolved. Input material: peripheral blood. The origin of this receptor is an adult woman with stable Graves' hyperthyroidism. The CDR3 spells CASRGRLNEQYF. The DNA of the CDR3 is TGTGCCAGCAGAGGCCGGCTGAACGAGCAGTACTTC.